The T cell receptor (beta chain) under discussion was sequenced for a study of T cell responses to AZD1222 COVID-19 vaccine. Assay used: immunoSEQ multiplex PCR; TCRdb lists only in-frame clones, some missing. The table shows about 130,000 clones, with 70% to 90% occurring only once. The CDR3 totals 18 residues. Germline V gives CDR1 MNHEY, CDR2 SMNVEV (reference sequence). The junction had 17 bases not matched to a gene; V was cut back by 5 bases and J by 2 bases. Comment on this clone: Its antigen is still unknown.

The study, taken as a whole, reports: Every sample of the repertoires postdated the peak T cell response. Of the AZD1222 recipients, only six were seropositive at baseline.

The rearrangement uses TRBV27 and TRBJ1-2; 7 bases map to TRBD1. This material consisted of peripheral blood, taken on day 0 of AZD1222 vaccination. The source is an adult in good health. The CDR3: CASSRAWGGGALNYGYTF. The CDR3 nucleotides are TGTGCCAGCAGTCGCGCATGGGGAGGGGGCGCCCTAAACTATGGCTACACCTTC.